This T cell receptor beta chain originates from a study of identical twins. Trimming at V came to 6 bases and at J to 5 bases, leaving 12 bases not matched to a gene. This CDR3 is 16 amino acids long. TCRdb called the 5' RACE reads again in MiXCR, with one record for every CDR3 protein. The sample records 600,000 to 700,000 distinct CDR3 sequences, about 20% being singletons. In addition, the sample was reused for a study of T cells expressing NK-cell markers. From that study: In a handful of donors, dominant CD3+CD56+NKG2C+ clones formed about 1.0-8% of CD8+ cells.

The chain combines TRBV12-3 or TRBV12-4 with TRBJ2-5; 10 bases line up with TRBD2. Input material: PBMCs. The source is a woman aged 18-29 years in good health. The CDR3 DNA reads TGTGCCAGCAGCCCTGCTAGCGGGGGAGCCAGGGAGACCCAGTACTTC. Its translation: CASSPASGGARETQYF.